What follows are 12 T cell receptor beta chains derived from one specimen sequenced in a study of technical replicates of blood from several donors. TCRdb keeps only in-frame clones here, not all; method: immunoSEQ multiplex PCR. The repertoire holds around 57,000 clones, with about 96% as singletons. What was sequenced was T cells isolated from PBMCs. Receptors were obtained from a human donor in good health.

This chain connects TRBV11-2 to TRBJ1-5; TRBD1 might be the D (6 bases). V was trimmed by 3 bases and J by 4 bases, leaving 10 bases between them. The CDR3 has 14 amino acids. Per germline, CDR1 SGHAT and CDR2 FQNNGV. The CDR3 DNA sequence: TGTGCCAGCAGCTTCGGGACAAAAAATCAGCCCCAGCATTTT. Residues: CASSFGTKNQPQHF.

This sequence joins TRBV6-1 and TRBJ2-7; 7 bases are shared with TRBD1. Germline assignment: CDR1 MNHNS and CDR2 SASEGT. With V trimmed by 6 bases and J by 1 base, 9 bases remained unmatched. The CDR3 is 15 amino acids. CDR3 sequence (DNA): TGTGCCAGCAGGGGAATGACAGGGCCGTCCTACGAGCAGTACTTC. Amino acids: CASRGMTGPSYEQYF.

The V call is TRBV19, the J call TRBJ1-5; D might be TRBD1 (5 bases). Germline values: CDR1 LNHDA, CDR2 SQIVND (reference sequence). The ends were cut back, 1 base at V and 6 bases at J, with 13 bases in the middle. This CDR3 has 15 residues. The CDR3 bases are TGTGCCAGTAGTATAGGCCCAGGGCCCGGTCAGCCCCAGCATTTT. Residues: CASSIGPGPGQPQHF. Drawing the rest from reference TRBV19 and TRBJ1-5, the complete variable domain is DGGITQSPKYLFRKEGQNVTLSCEQNLNHDAMYWYRQDPGQGLRLIYYSQIVNDFQKGDIAEGYSVSREKKESFPLTVTSAQKNPTAFYLCASSIGPGPGQPQHFGDGTRLSIL.

The chain is built from TRBV4-2 and TRBJ2-3, with D perhaps TRBD2 (5 bases). The CDR3 covers 18 residues. From germline, CDR1 is LGHNA and CDR2 YNFKEQ. V was pared by 3 bases and J by 0 bases, with 19 bases between. The CDR3 here is CASSHTDFEGASTDTQYF. CDR3 coding DNA: TGTGCCAGCAGCCACACAGATTTTGAGGGAGCCAGCACAGATACGCAGTATTTT.

This chain uses TRBV5-5 with TRBJ2-7; 10 bases align to TRBD1. Unmatched junction bases numbered 4, after V lost 5 bases and J lost 2 bases. CDR1 is SGHKS and CDR2 is YYEKEE in the germline V gene (reference sequence). The CDR3 length is 14 residues. The CDR3 here is CASSDGQGAYEQYF. The CDR3 DNA reads as TGTGCCAGCAGTGACGGACAGGGGGCCTACGAGCAGTACTTC.

The CDR3 protein is CASSLFESGTGPLRGSYEQYF. The CDR3 DNA reads TGTGCCAGCAGTTTATTCGAGTCGGGGACAGGCCCCCTTAGGGGCTCCTACGAGCAGTACTTC. The chain combines TRBV28 with TRBJ2-7; 8 bases agree with TRBD1. Germline CDR1 is MDHEN and CDR2 is SYDVKM. After removal of 1 base from V and 0 bases from J, the junction contained 20 bases not matched to a gene. The length of the CDR3 is 21 residues. Combining the CDR3 with reference TRBV28 and TRBJ2-7 gives the whole variable domain DVKVTQSSRYLVKRTGEKVFLECVQDMDHENMFWYRQDPGLGLRLIYFSYDVKMKEKGDIPEGYSVSREKKERFSLILESASTNQTSMYLCASSLFESGTGPLRGSYEQYFGPGTRLTVT.

The chain has TRBV2 and TRBJ1-6; no clear D gene. Trimming pared 6 bases from V and 10 bases from J, leaving 13 bases between. In germline, CDR1 is SNHLY, CDR2 FYNNEI. The CDR3 contains 13 residues. CDR3 residues: CASRAEGTSPLHF. The CDR3 nucleotides read TGTGCCAGCAGGGCTGAGGGAACGTCACCCCTCCACTTT.

The genes are TRBV5-1 and TRBJ1-1; TRBD1 agrees at 8 bases. Germline V CDR1 and CDR2: SGHRS, YFSETQ. CDR3 size: 13 residues. V was pared by 4 bases and J by 7 bases, with 6 bases of the junction left unmatched. CDR3 nucleotides: TGCGCCAGCAGCGAGACAGGGGAGGGTGAAGCTTTCTTT. Translation gives CASSETGEGEAFF.

The rearrangement links TRBV12-5 to TRBJ2-1, with D tentatively TRBD1 (6 bases). Germline values: CDR1 LGHNT, CDR2 FRNRAP. Trimming shortened V by 1 base and J by 5 bases, and 12 bases separated the two germline ends. The CDR3 covers 15 residues. CDR3 nucleotide sequence: TGTGCTAGTGGTTTGGGCAGGGGAGTCGACAATGAGCAGTTCTTC. Residues: CASGLGRGVDNEQFF.

This chain connects TRBV6-5 to TRBJ1-1; perhaps TRBD1 as D (5 bases). Per germline, CDR1 MNHEY and CDR2 SVGAGI. There are 13 residues in the CDR3. Trimming left V 7 bases short and J 0 bases short, with 9 bases between. The CDR3: CASTSGVNTEAFF. The CDR3 DNA reads as TGTGCCAGCACCTCGGGGGTGAACACTGAAGCTTTCTTT.

The chain couples TRBV12-5 to TRBJ1-6, with D tentatively TRBD1 (6 bases). The V gene lost 0 bases and the J gene lost 12 bases, with 18 bases spanning the gap. The CDR3 is 16 residues long. Germline V gives CDR1 LGHNT, CDR2 FRNRAP. This CDR3 is CASGLVATGRSRPLHF. For the CDR3, the DNA is TGTGCTAGTGGTTTGGTGGCGACAGGACGCAGTAGACCCCTCCACTTT.

This chain links TRBV7-9 with TRBJ2-2, with 9 nucleotides matching TRBD1. This CDR3 comprises 17 residues. V gave up 2 bases and J gave up 5 bases; unmatched junction bases: 9. CDR1 is SEHNR and CDR2 is FQNEAQ in the germline V gene (reference sequence). For the CDR3, the DNA is TGTGCCAGCAGCTTATTGCCGGGACAGGGTGTGACCGGGGAGCTGTTTTTT. This encodes CASSLLPGQGVTGELFF.